Listed below are T cell receptor beta chains from one sample, sequenced in a study of blood T cell repertoires in COVID-19. TCRdb keeps only in-frame clones here, not all; method: immunoSEQ multiplex PCR. There are 250,000 to 300,000 clones in the sample; approximately 83% occur only once, and 1.5% to 2% lies in the top ten. Sequencing was performed on PBMCs or T cells enriched from blood (not recorded which). The receptors derive from a woman in her 50s who had recovered from COVID-19. Both conserved end residues are part of each CDR3. Each record gives: V gene, J gene, D gene, clone size, CDR3 protein, CDR3 DNA. A D gene is named only where the DNA matches it firmly. Clone size is not always given. Where it is, it says once, few, many or a class for expanded clones.

TRBV11-2	TRBJ2-1	NA	NA	CASSRRGQRDNEQFF	TGTGCCAGCAGTCGCCGCGGACAGCGAGACAATGAGCAGTTCTTC
TRBV6-5	TRBJ2-1	NA	NA	CASSRTLSSYNEQFF	TGTGCCAGCAGTAGGACTCTGAGCTCCTACAATGAGCAGTTCTTC
TRBV10-3	TRBJ2-2	TRBD1	NA	CAISESRAGQGSGELFF	TGTGCCATCAGTGAGTCGCGGGCGGGACAGGGGTCCGGGGAGCTGTTTTTT
TRBV28	TRBJ2-7	NA	once	CASSSPGWAGSYEQYF	TGTGCCAGCAGTTCCCCTGGGTGGGCCGGCTCCTACGAGCAGTACTTC
TRBV27	TRBJ1-6	NA	NA	CASSSTGNLNSPLHF	TGTGCCAGCAGTTCGACCGGGAACCTTAATTCACCCCTTCACTTT
TRBV25-1	TRBJ1-1	TRBD1	NA	CASARGQGSTEAFF	TGTGCCAGCGCCAGGGGACAGGGCAGCACTGAAGCTTTCTTT
TRBV13	TRBJ2-3	TRBD2	NA	CASSLAWASGPPGTDTQYF	TGTGCCAGCAGCTTAGCGTGGGCTAGCGGGCCCCCAGGGACAGATACGCAGTATTTT
TRBV7-8	TRBJ2-1	TRBD2	NA	CASSTPGLAVLSSYNEQFF	TGTGCCAGCAGCACTCCGGGACTAGCGGTTTTGAGCTCCTACAATGAGCAGTTCTTC
TRBV21-1	TRBJ2-7	NA	NA	CASSLAFCLKSSYEQYF	TGTGCCAGCAGCCTTGCGTTCTGTCTTAAGAGCTCCTACGAGCAGTACTTC
TRBV2	TRBJ1-5	NA	NA	CASSDISNQPQHF	TGTGCCAGCAGTGACATCAGCAATCAGCCCCAGCATTTT
TRBV9	TRBJ2-7	TRBD2	NA	CASSVAGTSVYEQYF	TGTGCCAGCAGCGTAGCCGGGACTAGTGTCTACGAGCAGTACTTC
TRBV7-6	TRBJ1-2	TRBD1	NA	CASSRRQGEGYTF	TGTGCCAGCAGCCGAAGACAGGGTGAAGGCTACACCTTC
TRBV29-1	TRBJ2-5	NA	NA	CSVDGAGETQYF	TGCAGCGTTGATGGGGCAGGAGAGACCCAGTACTTC
TRBV9	TRBJ1-4	TRBD1	few	CASSIGQALGEKLFF	TGTGCCAGCAGCATCGGACAGGCCCTAGGGGAAAAACTGTTTTTT
TRBV2	TRBJ2-5	NA	NA	CASTLGGSGRSETQYF	TGTGCCAGCACCCTTGGGGGGTCAGGGAGGTCAGAGACCCAGTACTTC
TRBV4-1	TRBJ2-1	NA	NA	CASSQRGGMMYNEQFF	TGCGCCAGCAGCCAACGCGGCGGGATGATGTACAATGAGCAGTTCTTC
TRBV3-1/TRBV3-2	TRBJ2-3	TRBD1	NA	CASSRTGGVTDTQYF	TGTGCCAGCAGCCGGACAGGGGGTGTAACAGATACGCAGTATTTT
TRBV5-1	TRBJ2-7	NA	NA	CASSLDIMYGGAGHEQYF	TGCGCCAGCAGCTTGGATATTATGTATGGGGGGGCAGGCCACGAGCAGTACTTC
TRBV9	TRBJ2-3	NA	NA	CASSVSRSTDTQYF	TGTGCCAGCAGCGTGTCTAGAAGCACAGATACGCAGTATTTT
TRBV7-2	TRBJ2-1	NA	NA	CASSSTNQFF	TGTGCCAGCAGCTCGACAAACCAGTTCTTC
TRBV4-2	TRBJ2-7	TRBD2	few	CASSQLGTSGSSYEQYF	TGTGCCAGCAGCCAATTGGGGACTAGCGGGAGCTCCTACGAGCAGTACTTC
TRBV18	TRBJ2-5	NA	NA	CASSPSGTQYF	TGTGCCAGCTCACCATCGGGGACCCAGTACTTC
TRBV18	TRBJ1-2	NA	NA	CASSPAGVPYGYTF	TGTGCCAGCTCACCAGCAGGGGTCCCCTATGGCTACACCTTC
TRBV14	TRBJ2-5	TRBD2	few	CASSPGTSLQETQYF	TGTGCCAGCAGCCCAGGGACTAGCCTTCAAGAGACCCAGTACTTC
TRBV4-1	TRBJ1-1	TRBD1	NA	CASSQQDREDTEAFF	TGCGCCAGCAGCCAGCAGGACAGGGAAGATACTGAAGCTTTCTTT
TRBV7-8	TRBJ2-1	TRBD2	once	CASSPHLAGGPGAMNEQFF	TGTGCCAGCAGCCCGCATCTAGCGGGAGGGCCTGGGGCAATGAATGAGCAGTTCTTC
TRBV7-6	TRBJ2-5	TRBD2	NA	CASSLARLAGVETQYF	TGTGCCAGCAGCTTAGCAAGACTAGCGGGAGTGGAGACCCAGTACTTC
TRBV15	TRBJ1-2	NA	NA	CATSRYRGLDTGGYTF	TGTGCCACCAGCAGGTACAGAGGATTGGATACAGGTGGCTACACCTTC
TRBV6-5	TRBJ2-7	TRBD2	NA	CASSWTSGAYEQYF	TGTGCCAGCAGTTGGACTAGCGGAGCCTACGAGCAGTACTTC
TRBV29-1	TRBJ2-7	NA	once	CSALSLSRNPYEQYF	TGCAGCGCACTAAGCCTCAGTCGCAACCCCTACGAGCAGTACTTC
TRBV12-2	TRBJ1-2	NA	once	CASRLAIFRRTGCYGYTF	TGTGCAAGTCGCTTAGCGATTTTCAGAAGGACAGGGTGCTATGGCTACACCTTC